What follows are 22 T cell receptor beta chains derived from one specimen sequenced in a study of cytomegalovirus exposure and HLA in healthy donors. The PCR made use of 60 Vbeta and 13 Jbeta primers. Profiling relied on immunoSEQ multiplex PCR, and the TCRdb table lists in-frame clones only, not all of them. The table records about 180,000 clones, around 75% of them present only once. The sequencing sample was made of PBMCs. The origin of the receptors is a male donor in good health and CMV-seronegative.

This sequence joins TRBV19 and TRBJ1-4; 7 nucleotides match TRBD1. Trimming at V came to 5 bases and at J to 0 bases, leaving 6 bases not matched to a gene. The CDR3 extends over 16 amino acids. Germline values: CDR1 LNHDA, CDR2 SQIVND (reference sequence). The CDR3 nucleotides are TGTGCCAGTAGTCCTGGGACAGCCGCAACTAATGAAAAACTGTTTTTT. It is translated as CASSPGTAATNEKLFF.

The rearrangement links TRBV4-2 to TRBJ2-3; 11 bases align to TRBD2. V lost 0 bases, J lost 6 bases, and 8 bases stayed unmatched. Germline V gives CDR1 LGHNA, CDR2 YNFKEQ. CDR3 length: 17 amino acids. CDR3 nucleotide sequence: TGTGCCAGCAGCCAAGATTTGGTAGCGGGGGGGGGTGATACGCAGTATTTT. It codes for CASSQDLVAGGGDTQYF.

The V call is TRBV28, the J call TRBJ1-2; 8 bases match TRBD1. The CDR3 sequence is 14 residues long. Germline lookup yields CDR1 MDHEN and CDR2 SYDVKM. Germline trimming cut 8 bases from V and 8 bases from J; bases unmatched to any gene: 13. As DNA, the CDR3 is TGTGCCAGCCGATTACCCGGGACAGGAGGGGGCTACACCTTC. Its protein is CASRLPGTGGGYTF.

The chain recombines TRBV30 with TRBJ2-3; D is ambiguous. The V and J ends lost 2 bases and 2 bases respectively, with 5 bases between them. This CDR3 spans 12 amino acids. The germline gives CDR1 GTSNPN, CDR2 SVGIG (reference sequence). The CDR3 DNA reads as TGTGCCTGGAGTATTAACACAGATACGCAGTATTTT. Translating it yields CAWSINTDTQYF. The variable domain in full, completed from reference TRBV30 and TRBJ2-3, reads SQTIHQWPATLVQPVGSPLSLECTVEGTSNPNLYWYRQAAGRGLQLLFYSVGIGQISSEVPQNLSASRPQDRQFILSSKKLLLSDSGFYLCAWSINTDTQYFGPGTRLTVL.

Note on this clone: This same CDR3 is encoded by further DNA sequences in the sample. The chain couples TRBV28 to TRBJ1-5, with 9 bases matching TRBD1. With V trimmed by 3 bases and J by 6 bases, 3 bases remained unmatched. Germline CDR1 is MDHEN and CDR2 is SYDVKM. This CDR3 has 14 residues. CDR3 loop: CASSFTGGGQPQHF. The DNA for the CDR3 is TGTGCCAGCAGTTTTACAGGGGGCGGTCAGCCCCAGCATTTT.

The count of this clone is one. The chain recombines TRBV5-1 with TRBJ2-7, with D perhaps TRBD2 (5 bases). Germline assignment: CDR1 SGHRS and CDR2 YFSETQ. CDR3 size: 17 residues. Trimming removed 9 bases at V and 0 bases at J, with 25 bases between. CDR3 residues: CATRPTLRALSSYEQYF. The CDR3 nucleotides read TGCGCCACCCGGCCGACTTTGAGGGCCCTCAGCTCCTACGAGCAGTACTTC. Full variable domain (missing parts from reference TRBV5-1 and TRBJ2-7): KAGVTQTPRYLIKTRGQQVTLSCSPISGHRSVSWYQQTPGQGLQFLFEYFSETQRNKGNFPGRFSGRQFSNSRSEMNVSTLELGDSALYLCATRPTLRALSSYEQYFGPGTRLTVT.

This clone was counted only a few times. This chain connects TRBV28 to TRBJ2-1; TRBD1 aligns across 8 bases. CDR1 is MDHEN, CDR2 SYDVKM, per germline. The CDR3 has 16 amino acids. After removal of 5 bases from V and 10 bases from J, the junction contained 16 bases not matched to a gene. The CDR3 protein is CASSAAGQGFVGEQFF. The DNA for the CDR3 is TGTGCCAGCAGTGCGGCAGGACAGGGCTTTGTCGGAGAGCAGTTCTTC.

The chain couples TRBV20-1 to TRBJ2-5; D is unclear. Germline CDR1 and CDR2: DFQATT and SNEGSKA (reference sequence). CDR3 size: 11 residues. The V gene lost 7 bases and the J gene lost 5 bases, with 11 bases spanning the gap. The CDR3 DNA sequence: TGCAGTGTTCTCCGGCGGGAGACCCAGTACTTC. Amino acids: CSVLRRETQYF.

The genes are TRBV6-8 and TRBJ1-3; D perhaps matches TRBD1 (5 bases). The germline gives CDR1 MNHGY, CDR2 SAAAGT. CDR3 length equals 17 residues. V lost 0 bases, J lost 4 bases, and 16 bases lay in between. CDR3 sequence (DNA): TGTGCCAGCAGTTACTCGGTGCCAGGGAATCGGGGAAACACCATATATTTT. Protein: CASSYSVPGNRGNTIYF.

About this clone: The DNA is omitted, as the CDR3 cannot be located on it reliably, and the CDR3 follows TCRdb's listing. V usage is TRBV28 and J usage is TRBJ2-7; the table's D call, TRBD2, was not checked against the DNA. The CDR3 sequence runs 12 residues, both termini included. In germline, CDR1 is MDHEN, CDR2 SYDVKM. CDR3 amino acids: CASSVGSGTSRF.

V usage is TRBV28 and J usage is TRBJ2-1, with 10 bases identical to TRBD2. Trimming at V came to 7 bases and at J to 6 bases, leaving 9 bases not matched to a gene. The CDR3 spans 15 residues. Germline V gene data show CDR1 as MDHEN and CDR2 as SYDVKM. The CDR3 sequence: CASNKPASGSNEQFF. The CDR3 DNA is TGTGCCAGCAACAAACCCGCTAGCGGGAGCAATGAGCAGTTCTTC.

With respect to this clone: Other DNA sequences from this sample encode an identical CDR3 as well. This chain joins TRBV6-5 and TRBJ1-5; 7 bases map to TRBD1. CDR1 is MNHEY and CDR2 is SVGAGI in the germline V gene. The CDR3 totals 13 residues. V lost 5 bases, J lost 7 bases, and 5 bases stayed unmatched. The CDR3 region is CASSNRGGQPQHF. The CDR3 DNA reads TGTGCCAGCAGTAACAGGGGTGGGCAGCCCCAGCATTTT.

This clone has just one count. This chain links TRBV28 with TRBJ2-7; 7 bases are shared with TRBD2. The CDR3 sequence is 17 residues long. With 4 bases clipped from V and 5 bases from J, the junction kept 17 bases outside the gene matches. CDR1 is MDHEN, CDR2 SYDVKM, per germline. Written as DNA, the CDR3 is TGTGCCAGCAGTTCGATATACCTCAGCGGGATTTTCCACGAGCAGTACTTC. It translates to CASSSIYLSGIFHEQYF.

This clone was observed a few times. V is TRBV28 and J is TRBJ2-3, with TRBD2 matching 12 bases. CDR3 length: 16 amino acids. J was trimmed by 8 bases and V by 3 bases; bases with no gene match: 9. Germline CDR1 and CDR2: MDHEN and SYDVKM. The CDR3 region is CASSFPASGRAFTQYF. The DNA of the CDR3 is TGTGCCAGCAGTTTTCCGGCTAGCGGGAGGGCCTTTACGCAGTATTTT.

The chain has TRBV6-6 and TRBJ1-1; a possible D gene is TRBD1 (5 bases). V was clipped by 2 bases and J by 4 bases, with 11 bases between them. The CDR3 is 14 amino acids. The germline V gene encodes CDR1 MNHNY and CDR2 SVGAGI (reference sequence). Here the CDR3 DNA reads TGTGCCAGCAGTTACCAGGGCATGGGCACTGAAGCTTTCTTT. Protein product: CASSYQGMGTEAFF.

This rearrangement joins TRBV7-9 to TRBJ1-2; 7 bases align to TRBD1. The CDR3 extends over 14 amino acids. The junction had 9 bases not matched to a gene; V was cut back by 5 bases and J by 6 bases. Germline CDR1 SEHNR, CDR2 FQNEAQ (reference sequence). The CDR3 bases are TGTGCCAGCAGCCCGCCGGGACAGCCGGATGGCTACACCTTC. This sequence encodes CASSPPGQPDGYTF.

The chain couples TRBV28 to TRBJ1-1, with D hard to call. The germline CDR1 and CDR2 sequences are MDHEN and SYDVKM. The CDR3 is 15 amino acids. V was cut by 7 bases and J by 1 base, with 16 bases left in between. CDR3 in amino acids: CASISLGGKNTEAFF. DNA of the CDR3: TGTGCCAGCATTTCCCTAGGAGGAAAGAACACTGAAGCTTTCTTT.

The chain has TRBV4-2 and TRBJ2-3; TRBD2 aligns across 9 bases. The CDR3 is 16 amino acids. The germline CDR1 and CDR2 sequences are LGHNA and YNFKEQ. V lost 0 bases and J lost 5; bases outside the gene matches: 6. CDR3: CASSQEGGGAEDTQYF. The CDR3 DNA follows: TGTGCCAGCAGCCAAGAAGGCGGGGGGGCTGAAGATACGCAGTATTTT.

This chain links TRBV5-4 with TRBJ2-1, with D perhaps matching TRBD2 (6 bases). From germline, CDR1 is SGHNT and CDR2 YYREEE (reference sequence). Between the trimmed V and J ends, which lost 3 bases and 5 bases, there was a span of 18 bases. The CDR3 length is 16 residues. CDR3 bases: TGTGCCAGCAGCTGGGCGGGGTCAGGGAGTAACAATGAGCAGTTCTTC. Amino acids: CASSWAGSGSNNEQFF. Using reference TRBV5-4 and TRBJ2-1 for the parts outside the CDR3, the full variable domain is ETGVTQSPTHLIKTRGQQVTLRCSSQSGHNTVSWYQQALGQGPQFIFQYYREEENGRGNFPPRFSGLQFPNYSSELNVNALELDDSALYLCASSWAGSGSNNEQFFGPGTRLTVL.

The gene calls are TRBV30 and TRBJ2-3, with TRBD2 matching over 7 bases. The CDR3 totals 12 residues. The V gene's germline CDR1 is GTSNPN and CDR2 SVGIG (reference sequence). After removal of 2 bases from V and 10 bases from J, the junction contained 6 bases not matched to a gene. CDR3 loop: CAWSSAGLAQYF. For the CDR3, the DNA is TGTGCCTGGAGTTCGGCAGGACTAGCGCAGTATTTT. The entire variable domain, with the rest obtained from reference TRBV30 and TRBJ2-3, is as follows: SQTIHQWPATLVQPVGSPLSLECTVEGTSNPNLYWYRQAAGRGLQLLFYSVGIGQISSEVPQNLSASRPQDRQFILSSKKLLLSDSGFYLCAWSSAGLAQYFGPGTRLTVL.

Remarks on this clone: This sample also contains other DNA sequences that code for the same CDR3. The chain has TRBV4-1 and TRBJ2-2, with D uncertain. Per germline, CDR1 MGHRA and CDR2 YSYEKL. V was cut by 3 bases and J by 0 bases, with 2 bases left in between. This CDR3 spans 13 amino acids. The CDR3 spells CASSHTNTGELFF. The CDR3 bases are TGCGCCAGCAGCCACACGAACACCGGGGAGCTGTTTTTT.

The chain has TRBV19 and TRBJ1-5; the match to TRBD1 covers 10 bases. V shed 1 base and J 4 bases; nucleotides not matched to a gene: 7. The CDR3 runs to 17 residues. Looked up from germline, CDR1 is LNHDA and CDR2 is SQIVND (reference sequence). The CDR3 DNA reads TGTGCCAGTAGTATAGGTCCGCGGACAGGGGGAAATCAGCCCCAGCATTTT. This sequence encodes CASSIGPRTGGNQPQHF.